This entry lists 10 T cell receptor beta chains sequenced from one sample in a study of blood T cell repertoires in COVID-19. The repertoire was sequenced with immunoSEQ multiplex PCR; TCRdb's copy has only in-frame clones and lacks some. In the table there are 250,000 to 300,000 clones, about four fifths of which are singletons. What was sequenced was PBMCs or T cells enriched from blood (not recorded which). The receptors shown here come from a man aged 35 to 55 who had been exposed to COVID-19.

V is TRBV12-1 and J is TRBJ1-4; the table's D call, TRBD1, was not checked against the DNA. TRBV12-1 is a pseudogene. CDR3 length: 18 residues. The CDR3 nucleotides read TGTGCCAGCAGCTTTGCGGCAGTCCTATTCAGGTCTAATGAAAAACTGTTTTTT. Its translation: CASSFAAVLFRSNEKLFF.

The V and J genes are TRBV5-1 and TRBJ2-2; 12 nucleotides line up with TRBD2. This CDR3 is built from 16 residues. V lost 3 bases and J lost 4; bases outside the gene matches: 4. CDR1 is SGHRS, CDR2 YFSETQ, per germline. CDR3 sequence reads: CASSSSGRAVTGELFF. The CDR3 DNA sequence: TGCGCCAGCAGCTCTAGCGGGAGGGCGGTCACCGGGGAGCTGTTTTTT.

This sequence joins TRBV5-8 and TRBJ1-2, with 10 bases matching TRBD1. CDR3 length: 15 amino acids. The V gene's germline CDR1 is SGHTS and CDR2 YDEGEE. The V segment lost 6 bases and the J segment 7 bases; nucleotides outside the gene matches: 12. This chain's CDR3 is CASNLATGGVFGYTF. The CDR3 region has the DNA TGTGCCAGCAACCTCGCGACAGGGGGCGTCTTTGGCTACACCTTC.

This clone has just one count. Here the CDR3 DNA reads TGCAGCGTCAGGGGGCTGGCGAATGAAAAACTGTTTTTT. Encoded protein: CSVRGLANEKLFF. This sequence joins TRBV29-1 and TRBJ1-4; TRBD1 aligns across 8 bases. After removal of 6 bases from V and 5 bases from J, the junction contained 5 bases not matched to a gene. Germline-derived CDR1 and CDR2 are SQVTM and ANQGSEA. The CDR3 has 13 residues. Full variable domain (outside the CDR3, taken from reference TRBV29-1 and TRBJ1-4): SAVISQKPSRDICQRGTSLTIQCQVDSQVTMMFWYRQQPGQSLTLIATANQGSEATYESGFVIDKFPISRPNLTFSTLTVSNMSPEDSSIYLCSVRGLANEKLFFGSGTQLSVL.

The V call is TRBV21-1, the J call TRBJ2-1; the table's TRBD2 call for D was not verified on the DNA. TRBV21-1 is flagged as a pseudogene. The CDR3 extends over 11 amino acids. DNA for the CDR3: TGTGCCAGCATCCTAGTAGTTGAGCAGTTCTTC. Translating gives CASILVVEQFF.

The chain links TRBV29-1 to TRBJ1-6; 7 nucleotides match TRBD1. Germline V gives CDR1 SQVTM, CDR2 ANQGSEA. The CDR3 runs to 21 residues. V dropped 2 bases and J dropped 0; count of bases not matched to a gene: 19. In DNA form, the CDR3 reads TGCAGCGTTGAAACCCCTAATATGACAGGGCCCCAAATCTCCTATAATTCACCCCTCCACTTT. Its translation is CSVETPNMTGPQISYNSPLHF.

The chain recombines TRBV5-4 with TRBJ2-2; TRBD2 agrees at 14 bases. With V trimmed by 4 bases and J by 9 bases, 8 bases remained unmatched. Germline assignment: CDR1 SGHNT and CDR2 YYREEE (reference sequence). CDR3 length: 16 amino acids. Written as DNA, the CDR3 is TGTGCCAGCAGCCAGTCAGGGACTAGCGGGAGAAGGGAGCTGTTTTTT. It encodes CASSQSGTSGRRELFF.

This sequence joins TRBV3-1 (or the pseudogene TRBV3-2) and TRBJ2-3; a weak D match, TRBD2 (6 bases). CDR1 and CDR2 from the germline V gene are LGHDT and YNNKEL (reference sequence). The CDR3 sequence is 15 residues long. Trimming took 4 bases from V and 4 from J, leaving 15 bases between them. The CDR3, as DNA: TGTGCCAGCAGCCCGCGCGCGAGGGAGGCAGATACGCAGTATTTT. Residues: CASSPRAREADTQYF.

The CDR3 sequence: CASSLGTSGSDEQFF. The CDR3 coding sequence is TGTGCCAGCAGTTTAGGGACTAGCGGGAGCGATGAGCAGTTCTTC. The V call is TRBV27, the J call TRBJ2-1; 14 bases agree with TRBD2. This CDR3 spans 15 amino acids. Germline CDR1 and CDR2: MNHEY and SMNVEV (reference sequence). V lost 2 bases to trimming and J lost 8 bases; unmatched junction nucleotides: 2.

The rearrangement links TRBV4-1 to TRBJ2-2; 9 nucleotides line up with TRBD1. CDR3 length: 18 residues. Losses at the gene ends were 3 bases for V and 6 bases for J; bases not matched to a gene: 14. Germline V gives CDR1 MGHRA, CDR2 YSYEKL. The CDR3 loop reads CASSQFGPGTGFPGELFF. CDR3 bases: TGCGCCAGCAGCCAGTTTGGACCCGGGACAGGGTTTCCCGGGGAGCTGTTTTTT.